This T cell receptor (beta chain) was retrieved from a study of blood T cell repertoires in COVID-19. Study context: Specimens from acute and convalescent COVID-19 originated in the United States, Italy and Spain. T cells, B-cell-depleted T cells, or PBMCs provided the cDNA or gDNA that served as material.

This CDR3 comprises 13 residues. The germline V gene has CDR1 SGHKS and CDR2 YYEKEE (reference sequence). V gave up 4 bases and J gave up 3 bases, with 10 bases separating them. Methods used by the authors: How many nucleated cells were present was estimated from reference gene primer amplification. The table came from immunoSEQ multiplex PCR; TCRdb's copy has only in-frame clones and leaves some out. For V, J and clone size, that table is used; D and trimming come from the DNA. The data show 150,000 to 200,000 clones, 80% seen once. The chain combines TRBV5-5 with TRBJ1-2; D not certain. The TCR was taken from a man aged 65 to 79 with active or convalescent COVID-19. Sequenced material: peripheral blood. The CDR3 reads CASSRVNDYGYTF. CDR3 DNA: TGTGCCAGCAGCCGAGTCAACGACTATGGCTACACCTTC.